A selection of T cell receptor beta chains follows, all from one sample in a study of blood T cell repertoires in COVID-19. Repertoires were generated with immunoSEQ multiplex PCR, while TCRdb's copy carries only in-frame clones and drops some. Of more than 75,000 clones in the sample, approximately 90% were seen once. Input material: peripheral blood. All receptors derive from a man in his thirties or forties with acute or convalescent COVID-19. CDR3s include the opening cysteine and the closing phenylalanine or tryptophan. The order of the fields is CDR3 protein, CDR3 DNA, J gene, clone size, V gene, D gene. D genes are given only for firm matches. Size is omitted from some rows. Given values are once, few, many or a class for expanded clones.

CDR3aa: CAAGTRSDTQYF
CDR3nt: TGTGCCGCCGGGACTAGATCAGATACGCAGTATTTT
j_gene: TRBJ2-3
abundance: .
v_gene: TRBV10-3
d_gene: TRBD2

CDR3aa: CASSDPTSGNYEQYF
CDR3nt: TGTGCCAGCAGTGACCCGACTAGCGGAAACTACGAGCAGTACTTC
j_gene: TRBJ2-7
abundance: .
v_gene: TRBV2
d_gene: TRBD2

CDR3aa: CASRGTGHSPLHF
CDR3nt: TGTGCCAGCAGGGGGACAGGGCATTCACCCCTCCACTTT
j_gene: TRBJ1-6
abundance: few
v_gene: TRBV27
d_gene: TRBD1

CDR3aa: CASRMKPGQVDGYTF
CDR3nt: TGCGCCAGCCGAATGAAACCGGGACAGGTTGATGGCTACACCTTC
j_gene: TRBJ1-2
abundance: .
v_gene: TRBV5-1
d_gene: TRBD1

CDR3aa: CASRNLQAGSYNEQFF
CDR3nt: TGTGCCAGCAGAAATTTACAGGCGGGGTCCTACAATGAGCAGTTCTTC
j_gene: TRBJ2-1
abundance: .
v_gene: TRBV27
d_gene: .

CDR3aa: CASSATGGALTEQYF
CDR3nt: TGTGCCAGCAGTGCTACAGGGGGCGCTTTGACCGAGCAGTACTTC
j_gene: TRBJ2-7
abundance: .
v_gene: TRBV6-2/TRBV6-3
d_gene: TRBD1

CDR3aa: CASSLNPDRGLYNEQFF
CDR3nt: TGTGCCAGCAGTTTAAACCCCGACAGGGGGCTTTACAATGAGCAGTTCTTC
j_gene: TRBJ2-1
abundance: .
v_gene: TRBV27
d_gene: TRBD1

CDR3aa: CASSLSRSGNTIYF
CDR3nt: TGTGCCAGCAGTTTGTCCCGCTCTGGAAACACCATATATTTT
j_gene: TRBJ1-3
abundance: .
v_gene: TRBV27
d_gene: .

CDR3aa: CASSLAGTSYEQYF
CDR3nt: TGTGCCAGCAGCCTAGCCGGGACAAGCTACGAGCAGTACTTC
j_gene: TRBJ2-7
abundance: .
v_gene: TRBV5-4
d_gene: .

CDR3aa: CASSGTSGRNTGELFF
CDR3nt: TGCGCCAGCAGCGGGACTAGCGGAAGAAACACCGGGGAGCTGTTTTTT
j_gene: TRBJ2-2
abundance: .
v_gene: TRBV10-2
d_gene: TRBD2

CDR3aa: CASRKGRGTANYGYTF
CDR3nt: TGTGCCAGCAGAAAGGGCAGGGGGACGGCTAACTATGGCTACACCTTC
j_gene: TRBJ1-2
abundance: .
v_gene: TRBV28
d_gene: TRBD1

CDR3aa: CASSVQDPWYSNQPQHF
CDR3nt: TGTGCCAGCAGTGTACAGGACCCCTGGTATAGCAATCAGCCCCAGCATTTT
j_gene: TRBJ1-5
abundance: few
v_gene: TRBV28
d_gene: .

CDR3aa: CASSEEGTGVLETQYF
CDR3nt: TGTGCCAGCAGTGAAGAGGGGACAGGAGTATTAGAGACCCAGTACTTC
j_gene: TRBJ2-5
abundance: .
v_gene: TRBV6-1
d_gene: TRBD1

CDR3aa: CASNRGQTNEKLFF
CDR3nt: TGTGCCAGTAACAGGGGGCAGACTAATGAAAAACTGTTTTTT
j_gene: TRBJ1-4
abundance: once
v_gene: TRBV9
d_gene: TRBD1

CDR3aa: CASSHAGTSGSYEQYF
CDR3nt: TGTGCCAGCAGCCACGCCGGGACTAGCGGCTCCTACGAGCAGTACTTC
j_gene: TRBJ2-7
abundance: .
v_gene: TRBV4-2
d_gene: TRBD2

CDR3aa: CASTRSSGNTIYF
CDR3nt: TGTGCCAGCACCCGGAGCTCTGGAAACACCATATATTTT
j_gene: TRBJ1-3
abundance: .
v_gene: TRBV7-2
d_gene: .

CDR3aa: CASSSWTGGRTGELFF
CDR3nt: TGTGCCAGCAGCTCCTGGACAGGGGGCAGGACCGGGGAGCTGTTTTTT
j_gene: TRBJ2-2
abundance: .
v_gene: TRBV13
d_gene: TRBD1

CDR3aa: CASSGLAGLSTDTQYF
CDR3nt: TGCGCCAGCAGCGGACTAGCGGGACTTAGCACAGATACGCAGTATTTT
j_gene: TRBJ2-3
abundance: .
v_gene: TRBV10-1
d_gene: TRBD2

CDR3aa: CASSYYSFEAFF
CDR3nt: TGTGCCAGCAGTTACTATTCCTTCGAAGCTTTCTTT
j_gene: TRBJ1-1
abundance: .
v_gene: TRBV6-2/TRBV6-3
d_gene: .

CDR3aa: CASSLRQGLYQPQHF
CDR3nt: TGTGCCAGCAGTTTGCGGCAGGGATTGTATCAGCCCCAGCATTTT
j_gene: TRBJ1-5
abundance: few
v_gene: TRBV28
d_gene: .

CDR3aa: CASSHDREDEQYF
CDR3nt: TGTGCCAGCAGCCATGACAGGGAAGACGAGCAGTACTTC
j_gene: TRBJ2-7
abundance: .
v_gene: TRBV5-8
d_gene: TRBD1

CDR3aa: CASSEGQGNYEQYF
CDR3nt: TGCGCCAGCAGTGAGGGCCAGGGGAACTACGAGCAGTACTTC
j_gene: TRBJ2-7
abundance: .
v_gene: TRBV10-2
d_gene: .

CDR3aa: CASSLGVSGAETQYF
CDR3nt: TGTGCCAGCAGCTTAGGTGTCAGTGGGGCCGAGACCCAGTACTTC
j_gene: TRBJ2-5
abundance: .
v_gene: TRBV11-3
d_gene: .

CDR3aa: CASSSDRLNQPQHF
CDR3nt: TGTGCCAGTAGCTCCGACAGGCTCAATCAGCCCCAGCATTTT
j_gene: TRBJ1-5
abundance: once
v_gene: TRBV19
d_gene: .

CDR3aa: CASSFRTGKEDTQYF
CDR3nt: TGTGCCAGCAGTTTTCGGACAGGGAAGGAAGATACGCAGTATTTT
j_gene: TRBJ2-3
abundance: .
v_gene: TRBV28
d_gene: TRBD1

CDR3aa: CASSLVGVGDTEAFF
CDR3nt: TGTGCCAGCAGCTTAGTGGGAGTTGGGGACACTGAAGCTTTCTTT
j_gene: TRBJ1-1
abundance: .
v_gene: TRBV11-2
d_gene: .

CDR3aa: CASSSPSTGLSGYTF
CDR3nt: TGTGCCAGCAGTTCCCCCTCCACAGGGCTTTCTGGCTACACCTTC
j_gene: TRBJ1-2
abundance: .
v_gene: TRBV28
d_gene: .

CDR3aa: CASRRTGQSTDTQYF
CDR3nt: TGTGCCAGCAGACGGACAGGGCAGAGCACAGATACGCAGTATTTT
j_gene: TRBJ2-3
abundance: .
v_gene: TRBV6-5
d_gene: TRBD1

CDR3aa: CASSLVVRQDSSYEQYF
CDR3nt: TGTGCCAGCAGCTTAGTCGTCAGGCAGGACAGCTCCTACGAGCAGTACTTC
j_gene: TRBJ2-7
abundance: .
v_gene: TRBV7-2
d_gene: .

CDR3aa: CASIRGGELFF
CDR3nt: TGTGCCAGCATTCGCGGCGGGGAGCTGTTTTTT
j_gene: TRBJ2-2
abundance: .
v_gene: TRBV28
d_gene: .

CDR3aa: CASSYGLAGTDTQYF
CDR3nt: TGTGCCAGCAGCTACGGACTAGCGGGAACAGATACGCAGTATTTT
j_gene: TRBJ2-3
abundance: .
v_gene: TRBV5-6
d_gene: TRBD2

CDR3aa: CASTAGSSWGDTEAFF
CDR3nt: TGTGCCAGCACGGCCGGGTCCTCGTGGGGAGACACTGAAGCTTTCTTT
j_gene: TRBJ1-1
abundance: .
v_gene: TRBV2
d_gene: .

CDR3aa: CASSINHRFLGNQPQHF
CDR3nt: TGTGCCAGTAGTATAAACCACAGGTTTCTGGGCAATCAGCCCCAGCATTTT
j_gene: TRBJ1-5
abundance: .
v_gene: TRBV19
d_gene: .

CDR3aa: CASSPHRTGNNEQFF
CDR3nt: TGTGCCAGCAGCCCTCATAGGACAGGAAACAATGAGCAGTTCTTC
j_gene: TRBJ2-1
abundance: .
v_gene: TRBV7-8
d_gene: TRBD1

CDR3aa: CASSLGQSTYEQYF
CDR3nt: TGTGCCAGCAGCTTGGGACAGTCAACCTACGAGCAGTACTTC
j_gene: TRBJ2-7
abundance: .
v_gene: TRBV5-6
d_gene: .

CDR3aa: CASSDSRGLRPLHF
CDR3nt: TGTGCCAGCAGTGATTCCAGGGGGCTCCGACCCCTCCACTTT
j_gene: TRBJ1-6
abundance: .
v_gene: TRBV2
d_gene: TRBD1

CDR3aa: CASSIGLVGYNEQFF
CDR3nt: TGTGCCAGTAGTATAGGACTAGTCGGGTACAATGAGCAGTTCTTC
j_gene: TRBJ2-1
abundance: once
v_gene: TRBV19
d_gene: .

CDR3aa: CASSPIGGSSYNEQFF
CDR3nt: TGCGCCAGCAGCCCCATCGGCGGGAGTTCCTACAATGAGCAGTTCTTC
j_gene: TRBJ2-1
abundance: .
v_gene: TRBV4-1
d_gene: TRBD2

CDR3aa: CASSHGGSTGSELFF
CDR3nt: TGTGCCAGCAGTCACGGGGGGAGCACAGGCTCGGAGCTGTTTTTT
j_gene: TRBJ2-2
abundance: .
v_gene: TRBV28
d_gene: TRBD2

CDR3aa: CASSPQEGGELFF
CDR3nt: TGTGCCAGCTCACCTCAGGAGGGCGGGGAGCTGTTTTTT
j_gene: TRBJ2-2
abundance: .
v_gene: TRBV18
d_gene: .

CDR3aa: CASSVSARQGLDTEAFF
CDR3nt: TGTGCCAGCAGCGTATCGGCAAGACAGGGCTTGGACACTGAAGCTTTCTTT
j_gene: TRBJ1-1
abundance: .
v_gene: TRBV9
d_gene: TRBD1

CDR3aa: CASSPDSYEQYF
CDR3nt: TGTGCCAGCTCACCGGACAGCTACGAGCAGTACTTC
j_gene: TRBJ2-7
abundance: once
v_gene: TRBV18
d_gene: .

CDR3aa: CASSSTGAGEQYF
CDR3nt: TGTGCCAGCAGCTCAACAGGGGCTGGCGAGCAGTACTTC
j_gene: TRBJ2-7
abundance: .
v_gene: TRBV7-9
d_gene: TRBD1

CDR3aa: CASSIDRVNIQYF
CDR3nt: TGTGCCAGTAGTATAGATCGGGTCAACATTCAGTACTTC
j_gene: TRBJ2-4
abundance: .
v_gene: TRBV19
d_gene: .

CDR3aa: CASSILQPSNYGYTF
CDR3nt: TGTGCCAGTAGTATACTACAGCCGTCTAACTATGGCTACACCTTC
j_gene: TRBJ1-2
abundance: .
v_gene: TRBV19
d_gene: .

CDR3aa: CSVGGLASPGANVLTF
CDR3nt: TGCAGCGTTGGGGGACTAGCGAGCCCTGGGGCCAACGTCCTGACTTTC
j_gene: TRBJ2-6
abundance: .
v_gene: TRBV29-1
d_gene: TRBD2

CDR3aa: CASSPGQSYGEKLFF
CDR3nt: TGTGCCAGCAGCCCCGGACAGTCGTACGGTGAAAAACTGTTTTTT
j_gene: TRBJ1-4
abundance: once
v_gene: TRBV7-2
d_gene: .

CDR3aa: CSVAKNTEAFF
CDR3nt: TGCAGCGTTGCAAAGAACACTGAAGCTTTCTTT
j_gene: TRBJ1-1
abundance: .
v_gene: TRBV29-1
d_gene: .